Listed below are T cell receptor beta chains from one sample, sequenced in a study of T cells expressing NK-cell markers. TCRdb reprocessed the 5' RACE reads and keeps a single row for each CDR3 protein, giving no DNA. Its listing shows fewer than 200,000 distinct CDR3 sequences. Sequences were obtained from blood T cells: a sorted CD56 or NKG2C T cell subset, CD4+ or CD8+ T cells, or bulk PBMC T cells (not recorded which). These receptors were taken from a woman aged 18-69 years in good health. CDR3s include the opening cysteine and the closing phenylalanine or tryptophan. Size is stated for part of the rows, as once, few or many counts, or as a class when the clone is expanded.

J: TRBJ2-2; V: TRBV6-2/TRBV6-3; length: 15; size: NA; CDR3: CASSFAGDNTGELFF
J: TRBJ2-7; V: TRBV5-6; length: 12; size: NA; CDR3: CASTKVGYEQYF
J: TRBJ2-3; V: TRBV3-1; length: 17; size: NA; CDR3: CASSQGELAGDTDTQYF
J: TRBJ1-3; V: TRBV7-9; length: 16; size: NA; CDR3: CASSPQGFSSGNTIYF
J: TRBJ2-7; V: TRBV23-1; length: 16; size: NA; CDR3: CASSQSVPGENYEQYF
J: TRBJ2-6; V: TRBV12-3/TRBV12-4; length: 15; size: NA; CDR3: CASSFRQSGANVLTF
J: TRBJ2-3; V: TRBV3-1; length: 14; size: NA; CDR3: CASSPSEGSLTQYF
J: TRBJ2-7; V: TRBV5-1; length: 15; size: NA; CDR3: CASGISADPRIEQYF
J: TRBJ1-5; V: TRBV6-1; length: 11; size: NA; CDR3: CASSEVLPQHF
J: TRBJ2-2; V: TRBV7-9; length: 16; size: NA; CDR3: CASSLEQAGSTGELFF
J: TRBJ2-3; V: TRBV20-1; length: 16; size: NA; CDR3: CSAPQFVPKGADTQYF
J: TRBJ2-7; V: TRBV18; length: 15; size: NA; CDR3: CASSPPPGTAYEQYF
J: TRBJ1-2; V: TRBV6-1; length: 13; size: NA; CDR3: CASSQDRGSGYTF
J: TRBJ2-7; V: TRBV18; length: 15; size: NA; CDR3: CASSPAGSLSYEQYF
J: TRBJ2-1; V: TRBV5-1; length: 15; size: NA; CDR3: CASSPGTSAWDEQFF
J: TRBJ2-5; V: TRBV29-1; length: 15; size: NA; CDR3: CSVVWRPPRRETQYF
J: TRBJ2-7; V: TRBV6-1; length: 14; size: NA; CDR3: CASVGLAGAHEQYF
J: TRBJ2-1; V: TRBV3-1; length: 11; size: NA; CDR3: CASSQSGTKFF
J: TRBJ2-3; V: TRBV24-1; length: 17; size: NA; CDR3: CATRGTLAGGRTDTQYF
J: TRBJ2-5; V: TRBV12-3/TRBV12-4; length: 15; size: NA; CDR3: CASSLSGLGRETQYF
J: TRBJ2-1; V: TRBV9; length: 15; size: NA; CDR3: CASSVRTGGLDEQFF
J: TRBJ2-3; V: TRBV7-8; length: 16; size: NA; CDR3: CASESSGTINTDTQYF
J: TRBJ2-7; V: TRBV5-1; length: 13; size: NA; CDR3: CASANDGAYEQYF
J: TRBJ2-1; V: TRBV5-5; length: 15; size: NA; CDR3: CASSLVYGGYNEQFF
J: TRBJ2-3; V: TRBV20-1; length: 11; size: NA; CDR3: CSARQGDTQYF
J: TRBJ1-5; V: TRBV6-1; length: 15; size: NA; CDR3: CASSEGTGTNQPQHF
J: TRBJ1-1; V: TRBV6-1; length: 16; size: NA; CDR3: CASRPPKTYGDTEAFF
J: TRBJ2-1; V: TRBV12-5; length: 16; size: NA; CDR3: CASGLVIARGHNEQFF
J: TRBJ2-7; V: TRBV7-9; length: 11; size: NA; CDR3: CASSVSSVQYF
J: TRBJ2-7; V: TRBV7-2; length: 14; size: medium-sized; CDR3: CASSFQRGDNEQYF
J: TRBJ1-1; V: TRBV5-1; length: 14; size: NA; CDR3: CASSRGTGRLEAFF
J: TRBJ2-1; V: TRBV25-1; length: 15; size: NA; CDR3: CASSKGLAGHNEQFF
J: TRBJ2-1; V: TRBV18; length: 17; size: NA; CDR3: CASSPPSGSPSYNEQFF
J: TRBJ2-1; V: TRBV5-1; length: 14; size: NA; CDR3: CASSLIESGNEQFF
J: TRBJ2-7; V: TRBV15; length: 14; size: NA; CDR3: CATSRDQDSYEQYF
J: TRBJ1-5; V: TRBV28; length: 13; size: NA; CDR3: CASSKSPAPPQHF
J: TRBJ1-1; V: TRBV25-1; length: 14; size: NA; CDR3: CASSETAMNTEAFF
J: TRBJ2-1; V: TRBV12-3/TRBV12-4; length: 13; size: NA; CDR3: CASSFAGGSEQFF
J: TRBJ2-3; V: TRBV5-1; length: 15; size: NA; CDR3: CASSGDGSSTDTQYF
J: TRBJ1-2; V: TRBV5-1; length: 15; size: NA; CDR3: CASSWDRGRNYGYTF
J: TRBJ1-1; V: TRBV5-1; length: 16; size: NA; CDR3: CASSLAWLGTGTEAFF
J: TRBJ2-5; V: TRBV6-1; length: 14; size: NA; CDR3: CASLSGGGWETQYF
J: TRBJ2-1; V: TRBV7-2; length: 14; size: NA; CDR3: CASSLSRGNNEQFF
J: TRBJ2-1; V: TRBV2; length: 14; size: NA; CDR3: CASKGQRGVHEQFF
J: TRBJ2-1; V: TRBV12-3/TRBV12-4; length: 16; size: NA; CDR3: CASSFVSGSSYNEQFF
J: TRBJ2-3; V: TRBV12-3/TRBV12-4; length: 15; size: NA; CDR3: CASSLAAGTADTQYF
J: TRBJ2-2; V: TRBV20-1; length: 14; size: NA; CDR3: CSATVGANTGELFF
J: TRBJ2-1; V: TRBV6-2/TRBV6-3; length: 12; size: NA; CDR3: CASSNPRTEQFF
J: TRBJ2-4; V: TRBV21-1; length: 14; size: NA; CDR3: CASSKGWDKNIQYF
J: TRBJ2-1; V: TRBV4-2; length: 18; size: NA; CDR3: CASSQVGLAGGEYNEQFF
J: TRBJ2-1; V: TRBV7-9; length: 15; size: NA; CDR3: CASRHSGSSYNEQFF
J: TRBJ1-1; V: TRBV28; length: 12; size: NA; CDR3: CASSPFRTEAFF
J: TRBJ2-1; V: TRBV29-1; length: 12; size: NA; CDR3: CSVGIAGNEQFF
J: TRBJ2-2; V: TRBV10-3; length: 16; size: NA; CDR3: CATTSSGQGDTGELFF
J: TRBJ2-7; V: TRBV6-1; length: 13; size: NA; CDR3: CASSAREGYEQYF
J: TRBJ2-2; V: TRBV7-2; length: 12; size: NA; CDR3: CASSLKFGELFF
J: TRBJ2-1; V: TRBV7-7; length: 15; size: NA; CDR3: CASSLAPGTANEQFF
J: TRBJ2-1; V: TRBV4-2; length: 16; size: NA; CDR3: CASSQDPRGRENEQFF